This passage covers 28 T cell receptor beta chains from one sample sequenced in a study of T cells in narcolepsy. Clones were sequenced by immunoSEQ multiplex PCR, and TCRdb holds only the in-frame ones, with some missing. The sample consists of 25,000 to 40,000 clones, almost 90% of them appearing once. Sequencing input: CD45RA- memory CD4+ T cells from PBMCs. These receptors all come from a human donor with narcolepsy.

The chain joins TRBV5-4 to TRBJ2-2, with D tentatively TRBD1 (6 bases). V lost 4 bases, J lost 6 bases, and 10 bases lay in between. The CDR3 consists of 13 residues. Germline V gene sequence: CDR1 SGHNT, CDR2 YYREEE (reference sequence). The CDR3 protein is CASSLEGAGELFF. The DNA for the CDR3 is TGTGCCAGCAGCCTAGAGGGGGCCGGGGAGCTGTTTTTT.

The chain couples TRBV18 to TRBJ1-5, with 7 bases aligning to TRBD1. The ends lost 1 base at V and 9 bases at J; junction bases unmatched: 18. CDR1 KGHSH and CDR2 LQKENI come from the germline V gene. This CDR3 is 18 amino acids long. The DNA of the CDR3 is TGTGCCAGCTCACCACTAGGTACAGGGGAAGGTTGGACCGGGCCCCAGCATTTT. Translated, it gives CASSPLGTGEGWTGPQHF.

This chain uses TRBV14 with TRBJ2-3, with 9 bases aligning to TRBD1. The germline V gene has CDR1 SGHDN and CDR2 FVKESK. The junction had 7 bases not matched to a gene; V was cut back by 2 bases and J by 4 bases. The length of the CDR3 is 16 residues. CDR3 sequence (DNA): TGTGCCAGCAGCCAAACCGGGACAGGGTGGGCAGATACGCAGTATTTT. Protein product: CASSQTGTGWADTQYF.

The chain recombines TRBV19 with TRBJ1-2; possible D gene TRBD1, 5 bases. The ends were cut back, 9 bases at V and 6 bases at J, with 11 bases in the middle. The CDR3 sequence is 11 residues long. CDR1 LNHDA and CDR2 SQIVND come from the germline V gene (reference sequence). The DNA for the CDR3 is TGTGCCAGCGGTCTGGGGGATGGCTACACCTTC. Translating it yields CASGLGDGYTF.

The CDR3 DNA reads TGTGCCATCAGTGAGGCCGGGTCGTGGACCCAGTACTTC. Amino acid sequence: CAISEAGSWTQYF. The V call is TRBV10-3, the J call TRBJ2-5; D call uncertain. Between the trimmed V and J ends, which lost 2 bases and 7 bases, there was a span of 11 bases. CDR3 length equals 13 residues. Per the germline V gene, CDR1 is ENHRY and CDR2 is SYGVKD.

DNA of the CDR3: TGTGCCAGCAGAAAAAGGGGGACAGGGGCGTCCGAGCAGTACTTC. This encodes CASRKRGTGASEQYF. The V and J genes are TRBV6-1 and TRBJ2-7; the match to TRBD1 covers 10 bases. CDR1 and CDR2 from the germline V gene are MNHNS and SASEGT. With V trimmed by 6 bases and J by 6 bases, 11 bases remained unmatched. The CDR3 consists of 15 residues.

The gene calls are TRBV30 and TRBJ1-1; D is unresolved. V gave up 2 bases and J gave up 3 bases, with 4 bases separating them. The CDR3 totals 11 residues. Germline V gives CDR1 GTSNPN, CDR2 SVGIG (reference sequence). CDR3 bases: TGTGCCTGGAGTAGGGACACTGAAGCTTTCTTT. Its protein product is CAWSRDTEAFF.

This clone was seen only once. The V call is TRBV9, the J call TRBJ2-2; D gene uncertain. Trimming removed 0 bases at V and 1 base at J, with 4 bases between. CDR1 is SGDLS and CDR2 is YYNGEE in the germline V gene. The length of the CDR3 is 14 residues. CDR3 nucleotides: TGTGCCAGCAGCGTAGTAGGGAACACCGGGGAGCTGTTTTTT. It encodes CASSVVGNTGELFF.

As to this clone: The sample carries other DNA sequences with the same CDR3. CDR3 sequence: CASSERDTQYF. The CDR3 DNA is TGTGCCAGCAGTGAGAGGGATACGCAGTATTTT. This chain connects TRBV2 to TRBJ2-3; D is ambiguous. This CDR3 is built from 11 residues. V lost 3 bases and J 6 bases, leaving 4 bases between the germline ends. Germline CDR1 reads SNHLY; CDR2 reads FYNNEI.

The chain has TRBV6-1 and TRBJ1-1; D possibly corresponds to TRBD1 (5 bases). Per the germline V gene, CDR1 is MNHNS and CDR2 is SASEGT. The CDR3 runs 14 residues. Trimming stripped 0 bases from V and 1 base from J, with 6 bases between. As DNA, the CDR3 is TGTGCCAGCAGTGAAGCGAGGGGGAACACTGAAGCTTTCTTT. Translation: CASSEARGNTEAFF.

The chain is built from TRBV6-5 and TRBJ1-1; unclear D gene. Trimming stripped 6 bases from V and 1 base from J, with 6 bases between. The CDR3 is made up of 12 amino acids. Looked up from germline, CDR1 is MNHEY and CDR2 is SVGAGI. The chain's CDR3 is CASSGKNTEAFF. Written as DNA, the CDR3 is TGTGCCAGCAGCGGCAAGAACACTGAAGCTTTCTTT.

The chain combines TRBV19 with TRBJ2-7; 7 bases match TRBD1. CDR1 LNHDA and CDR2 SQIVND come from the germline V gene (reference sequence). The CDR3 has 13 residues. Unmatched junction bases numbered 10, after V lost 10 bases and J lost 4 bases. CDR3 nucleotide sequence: TGTGCCACACGGACAGGCTTAGGGTACGAGCAGTACTTC. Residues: CATRTGLGYEQYF.

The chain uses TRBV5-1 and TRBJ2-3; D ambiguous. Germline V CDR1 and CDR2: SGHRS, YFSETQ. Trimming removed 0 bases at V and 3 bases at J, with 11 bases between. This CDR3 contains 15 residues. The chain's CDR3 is CASSLVPGRTDTQYF. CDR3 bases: TGCGCCAGCAGCTTGGTTCCAGGACGGACAGATACGCAGTATTTT.

The CDR3 DNA reads TGTGCCAGCAGCCGACCGACGGGCTCTGGAAACACCATATATTTT. It is translated as CASSRPTGSGNTIYF. This chain joins TRBV28 and TRBJ1-3; D not resolved. This CDR3 region has 15 residues. Trimming pared 6 bases from V and 0 bases from J, leaving 12 bases between. Per germline, CDR1 MDHEN and CDR2 SYDVKM.

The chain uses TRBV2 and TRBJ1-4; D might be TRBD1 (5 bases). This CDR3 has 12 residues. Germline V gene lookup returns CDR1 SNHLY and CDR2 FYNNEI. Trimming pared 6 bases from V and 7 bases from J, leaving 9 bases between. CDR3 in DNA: TGTGCCAGCAGCCAGGGTGGTGAAAAACTGTTTTTT. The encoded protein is CASSQGGEKLFF.

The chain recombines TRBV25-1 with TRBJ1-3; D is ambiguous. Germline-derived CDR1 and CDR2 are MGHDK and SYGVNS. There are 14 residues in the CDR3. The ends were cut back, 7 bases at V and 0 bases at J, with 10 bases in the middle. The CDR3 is CASTGVASGNTIYF. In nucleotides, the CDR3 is TGTGCCAGCACCGGGGTAGCCTCTGGAAACACCATATATTTT.

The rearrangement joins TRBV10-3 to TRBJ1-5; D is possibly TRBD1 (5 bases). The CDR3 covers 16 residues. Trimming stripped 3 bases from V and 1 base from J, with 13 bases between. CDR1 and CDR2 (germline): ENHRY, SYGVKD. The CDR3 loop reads CAISEVRGGSNQPQHF. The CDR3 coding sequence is TGTGCCATCAGTGAAGTTAGGGGTGGAAGCAATCAGCCCCAGCATTTT.

CDR3: CASRSRLVGVGEQYF. In DNA form, the CDR3 reads TGTGCAAGTCGCTCGCGACTAGTTGGGGTTGGGGAGCAGTACTTC. This chain joins TRBV12-2 and TRBJ2-7; TRBD2 is the table's D call, not checked against the DNA. TRBV12-2 is flagged as a pseudogene. The CDR3 is made up of 15 amino acids.

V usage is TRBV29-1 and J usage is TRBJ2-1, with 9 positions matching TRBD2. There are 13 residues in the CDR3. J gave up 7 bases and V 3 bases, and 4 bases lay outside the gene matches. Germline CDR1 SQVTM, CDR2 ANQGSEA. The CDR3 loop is CSVDLAGRNEQFF. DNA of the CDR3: TGCAGCGTTGACCTAGCGGGGCGAAATGAGCAGTTCTTC.

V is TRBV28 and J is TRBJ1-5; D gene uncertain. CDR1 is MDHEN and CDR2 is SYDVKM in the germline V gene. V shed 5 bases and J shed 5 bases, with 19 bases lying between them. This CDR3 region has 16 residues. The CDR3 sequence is CASSPIWVRDHQPQHF. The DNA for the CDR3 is TGTGCCAGCAGTCCCATTTGGGTACGGGATCATCAGCCCCAGCATTTT.

The DNA for the CDR3 is TGTGCCAGCTCACCGAGCGCCGGGACTAGCGGGGGGAGAAGCACAGATACGCAGTATTTT. Translation gives CASSPSAGTSGGRSTDTQYF. The genes are TRBV18 and TRBJ2-3, with 15 positions matching TRBD2. V was pared by 3 bases and J by 0 bases, with 10 bases of the junction left unmatched. Germline V gene sequence: CDR1 KGHSH, CDR2 LQKENI. The CDR3 runs to 20 residues. The variable domain in full, with the rest retrieved from reference TRBV18 and TRBJ2-3, is NAGVMQNPRHLVRRRGQEARLRCSPMKGHSHVYWYRQLPEEGLKFMVYLQKENIIDESGMPKERFSAEFPKEGPSILRIQQVVRGDSAAYFCASSPSAGTSGGRSTDTQYFGPGTRLTVL.

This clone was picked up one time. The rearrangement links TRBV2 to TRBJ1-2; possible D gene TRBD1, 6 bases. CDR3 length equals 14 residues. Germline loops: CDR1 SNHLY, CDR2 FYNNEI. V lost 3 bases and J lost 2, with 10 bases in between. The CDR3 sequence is CASSEADRNYGYTF. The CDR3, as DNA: TGTGCCAGCAGTGAGGCAGACAGGAACTATGGCTACACCTTC.

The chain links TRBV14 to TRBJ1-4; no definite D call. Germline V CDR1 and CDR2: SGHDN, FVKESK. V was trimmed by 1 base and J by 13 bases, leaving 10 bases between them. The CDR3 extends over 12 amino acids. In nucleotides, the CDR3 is TGTGCCAGCAGCCAAGGGCAGGCGCGACTGTTTTTT. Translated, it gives CASSQGQARLFF.

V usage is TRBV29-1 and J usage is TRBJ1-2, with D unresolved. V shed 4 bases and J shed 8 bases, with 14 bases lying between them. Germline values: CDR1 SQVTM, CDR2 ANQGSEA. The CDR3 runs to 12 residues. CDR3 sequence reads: CSVVLGTEGYTF. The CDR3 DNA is TGCAGCGTTGTTCTGGGCACGGAGGGCTACACCTTC.

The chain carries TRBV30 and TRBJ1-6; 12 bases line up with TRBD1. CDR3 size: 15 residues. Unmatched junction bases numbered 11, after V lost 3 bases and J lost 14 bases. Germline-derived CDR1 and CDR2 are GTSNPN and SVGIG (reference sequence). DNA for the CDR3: TGTGCCTGGAGGGCTCCCGGGACAGGGGGCGCCTCCCTCCACTTT. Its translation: CAWRAPGTGGASLHF.

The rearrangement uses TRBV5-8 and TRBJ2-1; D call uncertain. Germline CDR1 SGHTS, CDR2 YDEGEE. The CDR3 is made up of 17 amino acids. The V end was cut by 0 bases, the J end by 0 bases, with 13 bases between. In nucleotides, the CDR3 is TGTGCCAGCAGCTTGGGGGTGCGGCCGTTCTCCTACAATGAGCAGTTCTTC. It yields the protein CASSLGVRPFSYNEQFF.

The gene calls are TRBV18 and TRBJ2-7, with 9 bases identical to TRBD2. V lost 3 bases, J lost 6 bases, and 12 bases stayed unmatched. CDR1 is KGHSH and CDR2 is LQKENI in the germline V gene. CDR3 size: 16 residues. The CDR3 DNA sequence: TGTGCCAGCTCACCCCTTAGCGGGGGATCTTTTCGCGAGCAGTACTTC. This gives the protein CASSPLSGGSFREQYF.

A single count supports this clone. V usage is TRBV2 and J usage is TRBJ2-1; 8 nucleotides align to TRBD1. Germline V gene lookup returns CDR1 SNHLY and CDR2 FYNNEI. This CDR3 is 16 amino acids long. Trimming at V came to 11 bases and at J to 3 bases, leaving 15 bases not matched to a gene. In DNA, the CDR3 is TGTGCCGACAGGGGCACCCTGGAACTGCGCTACAATGAGCAGTTCTTC. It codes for CADRGTLELRYNEQFF.